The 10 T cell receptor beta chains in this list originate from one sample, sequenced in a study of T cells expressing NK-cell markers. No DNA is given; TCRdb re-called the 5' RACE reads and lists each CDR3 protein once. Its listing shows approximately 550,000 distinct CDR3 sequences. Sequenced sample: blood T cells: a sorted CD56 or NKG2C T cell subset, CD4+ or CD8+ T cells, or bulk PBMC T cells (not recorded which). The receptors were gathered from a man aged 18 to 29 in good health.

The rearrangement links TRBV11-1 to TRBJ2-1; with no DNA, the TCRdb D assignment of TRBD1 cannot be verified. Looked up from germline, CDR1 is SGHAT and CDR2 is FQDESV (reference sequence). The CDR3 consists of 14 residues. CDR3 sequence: CASSYEQGSREQFF.

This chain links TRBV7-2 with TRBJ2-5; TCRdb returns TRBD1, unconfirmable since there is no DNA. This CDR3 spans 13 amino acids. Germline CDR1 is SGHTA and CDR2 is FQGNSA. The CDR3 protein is CASSPTEQETQYF.

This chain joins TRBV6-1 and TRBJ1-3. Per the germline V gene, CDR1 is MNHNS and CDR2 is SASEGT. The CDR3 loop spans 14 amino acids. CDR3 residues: CASSDWTTGNTIYF.

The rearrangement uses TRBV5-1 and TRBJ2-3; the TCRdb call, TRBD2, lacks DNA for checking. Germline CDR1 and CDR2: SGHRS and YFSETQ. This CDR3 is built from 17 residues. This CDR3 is CASSLVPSGSLGDTQYF.

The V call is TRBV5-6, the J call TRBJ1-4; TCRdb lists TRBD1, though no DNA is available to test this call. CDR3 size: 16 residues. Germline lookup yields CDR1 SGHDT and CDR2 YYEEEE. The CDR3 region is CASSDRNRSTNEKLFF. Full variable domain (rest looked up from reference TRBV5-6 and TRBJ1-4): DAGVTQSPTHLIKTRGQQVTLRCSPKSGHDTVSWYQQALGQGPQFIFQYYEEEERQRGNFPDRFSGHQFPNYSSELNVNALLLGDSALYLCASSDRNRSTNEKLFFGSGTQLSVL.

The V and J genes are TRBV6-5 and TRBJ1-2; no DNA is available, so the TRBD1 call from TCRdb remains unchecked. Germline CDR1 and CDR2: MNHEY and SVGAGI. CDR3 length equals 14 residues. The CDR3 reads CASSYLGQGRGYTF.

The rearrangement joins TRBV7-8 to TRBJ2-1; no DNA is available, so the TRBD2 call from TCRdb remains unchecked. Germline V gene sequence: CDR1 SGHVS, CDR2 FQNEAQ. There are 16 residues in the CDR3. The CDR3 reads CASSERDGRVGDEQFF.

The CDR3 protein is CSVTPDRGPYNEQFF. The chain recombines TRBV29-1 with TRBJ2-1; TCRdb's D call, TRBD1, is unchecked because there is no DNA. Germline assignment: CDR1 SQVTM and CDR2 ANQGSEA. The CDR3 totals 15 residues.

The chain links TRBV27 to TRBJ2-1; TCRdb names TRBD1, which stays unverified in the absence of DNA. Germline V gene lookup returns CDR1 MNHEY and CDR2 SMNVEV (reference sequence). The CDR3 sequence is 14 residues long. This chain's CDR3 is CASTPRGSYNEQFF.

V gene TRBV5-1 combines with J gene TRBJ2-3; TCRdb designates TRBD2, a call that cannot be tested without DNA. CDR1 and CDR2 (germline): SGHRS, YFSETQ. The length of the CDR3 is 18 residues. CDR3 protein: CASSWPKAGRALTDTQYF.